This TCR beta chain was obtained from a study of cytomegalovirus exposure and HLA in healthy donors (dated by TCRdb to the late 2010s). Regarding the study in general: An earlier analysis of 587 of the donors reported approximately 300 Gb of sequence data and about 100 million unique TCR beta sequences from about 200 million T cells. A later genetic analysis used genome-wide SNP genotypes for about 65% of the roughly 700 donors, treating that subset as a discovery cohort. The later analysis used no new phenotypic data to find candidate immune exposures, relying instead on TCR beta sequences and their occurrence across donors. To predict cytomegalovirus infection status, the study combined high-throughput TCR immunosequencing, statistical association of individual TCRs with disease status, and machine learning. The number of donors typed differed by locus, with roughly 620-630 for A, B, C, DRB1 and DQB1, over 500 for DQA1, approximately 580 for DPA1, and some 440 for DPB1. The study used immunosequencing to profile the T cell repertoires of several hundred subjects and linked those repertoires to cytomegalovirus serostatus. Both class I and class II loci were covered by HLA typing, at four-digit resolution. Every discovery cohort repertoire had been produced on one sequencing platform. Roughly 300 gigabases of sequencing data and about 92 million unique TCR sequences made up an early release that covered fewer than 650 HLA-typed donors. Donor age, sex, ethnicity and CMV serostatus were compiled alongside the repertoire data. Besides the first cohort of roughly 700 subjects, a separate validation cohort made up of over 100 different subjects was used. An earlier analysis of more than 450 of the donors used high-throughput TCR beta sequencing to judge whether each TCR beta V gene segment behaved as functional or pseudogenic. To study patterns of TCR occurrence, a later analysis re-analyzed previously published TCR beta repertoires from several hundred donors and added high-resolution HLA genotyping. Across approximately 420 genotyped donors of the cohort, an average of roughly 230,000 unique TCR beta nucleotide sequences per donor were sequenced, and roughly 18% of those sequences were non-productive. About five DR-DQ haplotypes were treated as single units for association and clustering because of strong linkage in the cohort. Of the 398 genotyped donors, over 65% fell in the genetic ancestry cluster associated with self-reported Caucasian donors. The study aimed to test whether signatures of past pathogen exposure could be identified by cataloging public T cell receptors.

The sample holds a few counts of this clone. The antigen it binds to is not known. Base qualities are missing; no much larger clone stands one base away. From a lookup of the germline V gene (reference sequence), CDR1 and CDR2 are LNHDA and SQIVND. V gives up 4 bases and J gives up 3 bases, and the segment between their germline ends measures 12 bases. The CDR3, from cysteine to phenylalanine, totals 14 residues. Only the CDR3 DNA stays, 42 bases, in frame from base 1. The study at large found these results: CMV serostatus was the only immune exposure information available for the cohort. A later genetic analysis associated a missense DCLRE1C variant with V-gene and J-gene trimming of TCR beta chains, and an independent cohort replicated the association. When HLA alleles, especially DR and DQ, strongly co-occurred, TCR associations were difficult to assign to individual alleles. The authors suggested that the approach could potentially be extended to other disease states and immunological phenotypes. Linkage disequilibrium might explain the correlated functional status among segregating V segments, but an unknown experimental factor could not be excluded. Most TCR sequences were seen in very few donors, while some public TCRs were found in many individuals. The presence/absence analyses assumed that sequencing depth was roughly uniform across donors, and that assumption may not be true. Only TCR beta chains were sequenced in this cohort, and the absence of alpha or paired-chain data limited detectable features. At a false discovery rate of 0.05, a later analysis linked roughly 17,000 TCR beta sequences to specific HLA alleles. The 87-base-pair reads could not distinguish some IMGT-functional V segments, including TRBV6-2 and TRBV6-3, so those segments were excluded. In an earlier analysis of 587 of the donors, most TCR beta V segments appeared in productive rearrangements about 87% or about 30% of the time, broadly matching IMGT annotations. A further reported finding was that TCR beta sequences accurately predicted the HLA-A and HLA-B alleles for most subjects in the first cohort. A total of fewer than 200 TCR beta chains were listed by the study as associated with cytomegalovirus. In a later analysis, most CMV-associated TCR beta chains were found to appear HLA-restricted, with HLA associations seemingly driven largely by CMV exposure. A later genetic analysis reported fewer N-insertions in productive TCRs among donors in an Asian-associated ancestry cluster than the roughly 700-donor mean. A later analysis found that TCR association rates varied across HLA loci, with DRB1 alleles showing the most associated TCRs and HLA-C alleles the fewest. The earlier analysis of nearly 600 of the donors excluded about 16 rarely observed V segments, including chromosome 9 orphons, because counts were too low. Because HLA typing was missing for some donors at each locus, association tests included only the typed subset. Three of the identified cytomegalovirus-associated TCR beta chains were confirmed in vitro to be specific for cytomegalovirus antigens. Several of the top co-occurrence clusters appeared to be linked to parvovirus B19, influenza, CMV and Epstein-Barr virus, according to a later analysis. The classifier was reported to diagnose cytomegalovirus status with high specificity and sensitivity in both the original cohort and the validation cohort. A later analysis found that HLA-associated TCR beta chains were more clonally expanded and had lower generation probabilities than equally common non-associated chains. A group of highly shared sequence variants was considered likely to be a technical artifact of the sequencing pipeline.

The receptor library was made with the immunoSEQ multiplex PCR assay. A mixture of 60 forward primers for TCR Vbeta segments and 13 reverse primers for TCR Jbeta segments was used in the multiplex PCR. The CDR3 region of rearranged TCR beta genes was amplified from genomic DNA with a multiplex PCR assay. The amplified TCR beta libraries were sequenced on the Illumina HiSeq System as 87-base-pair reads. The authors processed their data as follows. Across the 666 repertoires, a later analysis counted 80 million or so unique TCR beta chains, approximately 10 million of which were shared by at least two donors. Raw reads were error-corrected and collapsed into unique sequences by a nearest-neighbor algorithm in which closely related sequences were merged to remove PCR and sequencing errors. To assign V, D and J gene segments, CDR3 sequences were aligned to IMGT reference sequences. For a sequence to be retained, a match of at least six nucleotides to both a V gene segment and a J gene segment was required. Rearrangements were called productive when the CDR3 lacked stop codons and stayed in frame with V and J; all others were non-productive. CDR3 was defined by IMGT convention, running from the second conserved V-encoded cysteine to the conserved J-encoded phenylalanine. The earlier analysis of some 580 of the donors excluded any sequence lacking an unambiguous match to a single V gene segment. An earlier analysis of 587 of the donors called V segments functional above 56.7% productive rearrangements and segregating when the between-donor standard deviation exceeded 5%. A statistical classification framework was built to diagnose cytomegalovirus status from the catalog of TCR beta chain sequences. V and J gene assignment, in a later analysis, came from comparing TCR nucleotide sequences with IMGT/GENE-DB human TR gene sequences. Using the TCRdist pipeline, a later analysis assigned CDR3 sequences along with most-parsimonious VDJ recombination scenarios. In a later analysis, each TCR beta chain was defined by its CDR3 amino acid sequence together with its V-gene family, and reads lacking a unique V-gene family were excluded. To address suspected cross-contamination and a sequencing artifact, a later analysis removed roughly 640 highly shared, low-generation-probability nucleotide sequences. In a later analysis, a clonal expansion index was calculated for each public chain from normalized within-repertoire ranks of inferred template counts. A later analysis computed generation probabilities with a VDJ recombination model fitted to out-of-frame rearrangements, and checked the results against IGoR. Hypergeometric tests were used in a later analysis to score TCR-TCR, TCR-HLA and TCR-CMV co-occurrence, with a repertoire-size bias correction applied to the TCR pairs. False discovery rates were estimated in a later analysis by permuting HLA or CMV assignments 20 times. In a later analysis, co-occurring TCRs were grouped with DBSCAN, and TCRdist sequence similarity was added when clustering was performed within HLA-allele-positive subsets. For co-occurrence clustering, repertoires with fewer than 30,000 or more than 120,000 public chains were excluded, along with 5 or 6 repertoires with anomalous nucleotide sharing. Here the immuneACCESS table is served through TCRdb, limited to in-frame sequences with V and J called. Missing clones are a known gap in these copies; in checked studies unresolved V genes cover under half, and the rest lacks a known reason. V and J calls and clone size come straight from that table; D and trimming were deduced from the DNA. This sample lists tens of thousands of clones; 79% were detected once. 20% to 25% of the sample is taken by the ten largest.

In total, around 600 healthy bone marrow donors made up the cohort. At the time of sampling, all cohort members were nominally healthy, though unrecorded immune exposures were likely present. The donor tested CMV seropositive, placing the donor among the 250 to 350 seropositive members of the cohort. A peripheral blood sample was collected from each donor, and TCR beta sequencing was performed on peripheral blood mononuclear cells. The Qiagen DNeasy Blood Extraction Kit was used to extract genomic DNA from the blood cell samples. The TCR sequence derives from a woman in her forties in good health and CMV-seropositive. Sequenced input: PBMCs. The chain uses TRBV19 and TRBJ1-1; TRBD1 is perhaps the D gene, given 6 matching bases. Here the CDR3 is given as CASSRGGSDTEAFF. The DNA sequence is given as TGTGCCAGTAGTAGAGGGGGAAGTGACACTGAAGCTTTCTTT.